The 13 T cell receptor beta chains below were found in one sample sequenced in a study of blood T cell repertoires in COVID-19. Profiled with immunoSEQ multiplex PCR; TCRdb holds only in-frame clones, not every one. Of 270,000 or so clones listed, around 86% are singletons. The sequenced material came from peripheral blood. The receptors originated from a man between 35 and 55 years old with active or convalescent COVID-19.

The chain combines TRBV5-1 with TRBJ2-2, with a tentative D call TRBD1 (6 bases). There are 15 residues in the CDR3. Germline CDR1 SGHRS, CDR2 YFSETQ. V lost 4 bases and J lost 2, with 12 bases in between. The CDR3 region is CASSHDRTNTGELFF. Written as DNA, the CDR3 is TGCGCCAGCAGCCACGACAGGACAAACACCGGGGAGCTGTTTTTT.

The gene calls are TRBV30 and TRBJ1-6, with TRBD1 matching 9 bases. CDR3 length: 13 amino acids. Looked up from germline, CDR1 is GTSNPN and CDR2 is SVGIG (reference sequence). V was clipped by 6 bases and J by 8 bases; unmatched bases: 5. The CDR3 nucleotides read TGTGCCTGCACGGGACAGGGATATTCACCCCTCCACTTT. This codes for CACTGQGYSPLHF.

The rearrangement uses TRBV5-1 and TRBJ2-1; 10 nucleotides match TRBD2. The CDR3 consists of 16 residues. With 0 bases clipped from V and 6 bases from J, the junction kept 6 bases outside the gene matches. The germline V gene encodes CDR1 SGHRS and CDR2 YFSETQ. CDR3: CASSLALAGVLNEQFF. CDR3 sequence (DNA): TGCGCCAGCAGCTTGGCCCTAGCGGGAGTTCTCAATGAGCAGTTCTTC.

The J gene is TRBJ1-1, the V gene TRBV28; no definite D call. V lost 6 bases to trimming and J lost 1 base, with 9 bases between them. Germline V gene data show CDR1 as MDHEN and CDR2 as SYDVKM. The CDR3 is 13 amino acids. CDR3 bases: TGTGCCAGCAGCCCCACGGGGAACACTGAAGCTTTCTTT. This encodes CASSPTGNTEAFF. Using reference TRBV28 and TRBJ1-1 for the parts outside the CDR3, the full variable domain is DVKVTQSSRYLVKRTGEKVFLECVQDMDHENMFWYRQDPGLGLRLIYFSYDVKMKEKGDIPEGYSVSREKKERFSLILESASTNQTSMYLCASSPTGNTEAFFGQGTRLTVV.

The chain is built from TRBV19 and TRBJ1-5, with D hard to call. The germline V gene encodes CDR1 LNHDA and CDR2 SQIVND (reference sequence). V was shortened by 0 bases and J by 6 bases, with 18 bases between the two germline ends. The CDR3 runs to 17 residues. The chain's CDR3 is CASSIEGGRVVGQPQHF. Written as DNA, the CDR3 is TGTGCCAGTAGTATAGAAGGTGGGCGGGTGGTGGGTCAGCCCCAGCATTTT.

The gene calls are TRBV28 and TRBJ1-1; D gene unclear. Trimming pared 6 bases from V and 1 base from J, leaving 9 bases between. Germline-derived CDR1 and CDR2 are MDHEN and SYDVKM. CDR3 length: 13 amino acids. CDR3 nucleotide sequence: TGTGCCAGCAGACTCGATTCGAACACTGAAGCTTTCTTT. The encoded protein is CASRLDSNTEAFF.

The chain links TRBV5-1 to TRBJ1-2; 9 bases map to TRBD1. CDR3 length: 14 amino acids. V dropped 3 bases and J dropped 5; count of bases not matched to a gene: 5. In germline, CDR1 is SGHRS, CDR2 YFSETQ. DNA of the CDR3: TGCGCCAGCAGCTCGGGACAGGGAGGGTATGGCTACACCTTC. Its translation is CASSSGQGGYGYTF.

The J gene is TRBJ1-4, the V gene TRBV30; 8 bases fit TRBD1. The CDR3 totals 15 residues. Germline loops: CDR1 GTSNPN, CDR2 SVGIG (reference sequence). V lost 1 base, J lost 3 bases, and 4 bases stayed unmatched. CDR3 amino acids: CAWSDRTGPNEKLFF. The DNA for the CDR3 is TGTGCCTGGAGTGACCGGACAGGGCCTAATGAAAAACTGTTTTTT.

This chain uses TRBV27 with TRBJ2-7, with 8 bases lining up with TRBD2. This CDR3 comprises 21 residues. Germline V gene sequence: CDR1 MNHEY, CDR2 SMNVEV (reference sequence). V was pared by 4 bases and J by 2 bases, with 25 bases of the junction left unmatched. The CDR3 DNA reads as TGTGCCAGCAGTTCCCTCGGTTATGATACTAGCGGAAGGAATAAACCCTACGAGCAGTACTTC. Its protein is CASSSLGYDTSGRNKPYEQYF.

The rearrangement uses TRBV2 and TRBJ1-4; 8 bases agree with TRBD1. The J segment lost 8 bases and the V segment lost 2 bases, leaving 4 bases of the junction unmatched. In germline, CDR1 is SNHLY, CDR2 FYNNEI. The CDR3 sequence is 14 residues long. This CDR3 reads CASSEQGAGEKLFF. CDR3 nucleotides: TGTGCCAGCAGTGAACAGGGGGCGGGAGAAAAACTGTTTTTT.

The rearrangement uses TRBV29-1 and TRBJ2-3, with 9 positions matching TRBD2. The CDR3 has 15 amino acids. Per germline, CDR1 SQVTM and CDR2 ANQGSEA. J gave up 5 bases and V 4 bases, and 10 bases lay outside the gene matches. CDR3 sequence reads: CSVAVGSSGRDTQYF. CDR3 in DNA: TGCAGCGTTGCTGTCGGTAGTAGCGGGAGAGATACGCAGTATTTT.

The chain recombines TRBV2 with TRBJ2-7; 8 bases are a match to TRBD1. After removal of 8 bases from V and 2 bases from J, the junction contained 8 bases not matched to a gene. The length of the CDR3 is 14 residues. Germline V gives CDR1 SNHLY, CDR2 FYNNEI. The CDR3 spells CASSTSTGAYEQYF. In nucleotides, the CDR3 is TGTGCCAGCTCAACTTCGACAGGGGCCTACGAGCAGTACTTC.

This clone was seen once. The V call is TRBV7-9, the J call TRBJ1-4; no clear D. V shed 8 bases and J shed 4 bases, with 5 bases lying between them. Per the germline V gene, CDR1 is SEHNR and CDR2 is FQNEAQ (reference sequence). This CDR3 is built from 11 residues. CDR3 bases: TGTGCCAGCCGGTATAATGAAAAACTGTTTTTT. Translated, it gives CASRYNEKLFF.